This entry features one T cell receptor beta chain sequence. The antigen remains undetermined. TCRdb keeps only in-frame clones here, not all; method: immunoSEQ multiplex PCR. This sample has approximately 480,000 clones, with around 90% found just once. V was cut by 4 bases and J by 3 bases, with 11 bases left in between. Germline V CDR1 and CDR2: GTSNPN, SVGIG (reference sequence). The CDR3 contains 13 residues. As for treatment: roughly 20 received Ad26.COV2.S at low or high dose, single or two shots; 5 received placebo; per-sample allocation not given. The samples were gathered on day 63 after the first injection of vaccine or placebo. The data originate from a study of Ad26.COV2.S vaccination and SARS-CoV-2 variants. Whole-study context: Donor participated within the Ad26.COV2.S arm of the COV1001 trial. The study gave Ad26.COV2.S intramuscularly, once or twice 56 days apart. The study's findings and limits: In vaccinated individuals, spike-specific CD8+ and CD4+ T cell responses reportedly displayed substantial breadth. Vaccinees and placebo recipients showed similar non-spike TCR breadth.

The rearrangement links TRBV30 to TRBJ2-3; D may be TRBD2 (5 bases). The material sequenced was peripheral blood, taken in a trial of Ad26.COV2.S vaccine versus placebo. The sequence came from a person aged 18-60 years who received the Ad26.COV2.S COVID-19 vaccine or a placebo. CDR3 amino acids: CAWKSRGTDTQYF. DNA of the CDR3: TGTGCCTGGAAGTCTCGGGGAACAGATACGCAGTATTTT. The full variable domain, with the rest looked up from reference TRBV30 and TRBJ2-3, is SQTIHQWPATLVQPVGSPLSLECTVEGTSNPNLYWYRQAAGRGLQLLFYSVGIGQISSEVPQNLSASRPQDRQFILSSKKLLLSDSGFYLCAWKSRGTDTQYFGPGTRLTVL.